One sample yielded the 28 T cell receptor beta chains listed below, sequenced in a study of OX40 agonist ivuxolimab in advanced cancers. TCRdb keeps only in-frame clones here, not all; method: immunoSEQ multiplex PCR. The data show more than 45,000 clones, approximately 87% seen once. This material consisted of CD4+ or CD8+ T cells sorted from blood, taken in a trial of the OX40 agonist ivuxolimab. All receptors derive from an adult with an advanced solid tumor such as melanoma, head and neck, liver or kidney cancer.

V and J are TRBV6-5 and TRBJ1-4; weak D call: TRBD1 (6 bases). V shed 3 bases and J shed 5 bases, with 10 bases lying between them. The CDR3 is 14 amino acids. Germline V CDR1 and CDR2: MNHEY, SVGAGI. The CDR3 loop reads CASSYGGQNEKLFF. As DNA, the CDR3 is TGTGCCAGCAGTTATGGCGGACAGAATGAAAAACTGTTTTTT.

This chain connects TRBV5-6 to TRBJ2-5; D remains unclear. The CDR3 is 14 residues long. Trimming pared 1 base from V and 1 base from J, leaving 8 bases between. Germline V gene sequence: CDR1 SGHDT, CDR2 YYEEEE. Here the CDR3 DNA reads TGTGCCAGCAGCTTGAGAGCGACCCAAGAGACCCAGTACTTC. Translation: CASSLRATQETQYF.

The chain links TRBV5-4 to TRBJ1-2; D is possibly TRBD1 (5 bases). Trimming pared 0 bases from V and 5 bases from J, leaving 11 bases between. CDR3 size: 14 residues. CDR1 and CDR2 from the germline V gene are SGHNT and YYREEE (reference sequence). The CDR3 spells CASSLAVTAYGYTF. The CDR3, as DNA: TGTGCCAGCAGCTTGGCCGTGACAGCTTATGGCTACACCTTC.

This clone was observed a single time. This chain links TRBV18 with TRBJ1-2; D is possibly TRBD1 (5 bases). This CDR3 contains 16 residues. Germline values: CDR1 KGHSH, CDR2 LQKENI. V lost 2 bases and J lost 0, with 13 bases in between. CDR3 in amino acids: CASSPRLGVANYGYTF. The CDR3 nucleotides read TGTGCCAGCTCACCAAGGTTGGGGGTGGCTAACTATGGCTACACCTTC.

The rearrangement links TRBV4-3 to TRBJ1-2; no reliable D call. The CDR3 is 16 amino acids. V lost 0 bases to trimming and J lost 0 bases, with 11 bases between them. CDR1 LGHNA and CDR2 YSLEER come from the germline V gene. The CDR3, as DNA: TGCGCCAGCAGCCAAGATGAGAAAGAGCCTAACTATGGCTACACCTTC. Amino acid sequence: CASSQDEKEPNYGYTF.

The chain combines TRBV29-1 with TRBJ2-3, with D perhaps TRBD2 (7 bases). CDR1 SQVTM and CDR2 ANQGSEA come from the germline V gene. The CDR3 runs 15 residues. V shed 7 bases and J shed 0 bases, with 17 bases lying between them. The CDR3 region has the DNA TGCAGCGCGGGGGGCCCAGGAGCCAGCACAGATACGCAGTATTTT. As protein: CSAGGPGASTDTQYF.

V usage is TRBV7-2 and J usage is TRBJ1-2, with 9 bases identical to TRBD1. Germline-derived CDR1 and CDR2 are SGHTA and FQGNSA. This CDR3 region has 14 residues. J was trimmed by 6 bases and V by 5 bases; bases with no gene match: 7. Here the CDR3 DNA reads TGTGCCAGCAGCCCCGGACAGGGGAACGATGGCTACACCTTC. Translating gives CASSPGQGNDGYTF. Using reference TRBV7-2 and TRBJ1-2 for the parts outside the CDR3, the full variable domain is GAGVSQSPSNKVTEKGKDVELRCDPISGHTALYWYRQSLGQGLEFLIYFQGNSAPDKSGLPSDRFSAERTGGSVSTLTIQRTQQEDSAVYLCASSPGQGNDGYTFGSGTRLTVV.

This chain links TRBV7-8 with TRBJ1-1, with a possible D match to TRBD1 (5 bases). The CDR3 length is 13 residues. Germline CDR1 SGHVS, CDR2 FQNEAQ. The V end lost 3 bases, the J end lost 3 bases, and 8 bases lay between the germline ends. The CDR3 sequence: CASSFGGDTEAFF. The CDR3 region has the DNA TGTGCCAGCAGCTTCGGGGGAGACACTGAAGCTTTCTTT.

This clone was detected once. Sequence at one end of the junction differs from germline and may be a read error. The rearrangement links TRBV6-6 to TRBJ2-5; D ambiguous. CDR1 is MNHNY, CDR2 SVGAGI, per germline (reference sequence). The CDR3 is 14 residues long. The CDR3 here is CASSRLEVQVTQYF. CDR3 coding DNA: TGTGCCAGCAGTCGGTTAGAAGTTCAAGTGACCCAGTACTTC.

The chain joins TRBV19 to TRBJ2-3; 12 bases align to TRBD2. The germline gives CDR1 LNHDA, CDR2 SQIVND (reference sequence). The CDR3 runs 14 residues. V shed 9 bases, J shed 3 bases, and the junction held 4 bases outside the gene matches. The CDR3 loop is CASGLAGSTDTQYF. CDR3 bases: TGTGCCAGCGGACTAGCGGGGTCAACAGATACGCAGTATTTT.

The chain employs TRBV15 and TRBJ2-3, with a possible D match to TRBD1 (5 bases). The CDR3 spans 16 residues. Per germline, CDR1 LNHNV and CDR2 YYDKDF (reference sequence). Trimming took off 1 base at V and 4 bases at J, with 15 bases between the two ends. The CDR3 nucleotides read TGTGCCACCAGCAGAGGAGTGGAGCGCAGGGCAGATACGCAGTATTTT. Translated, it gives CATSRGVERRADTQYF. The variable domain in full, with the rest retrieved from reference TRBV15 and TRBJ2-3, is DAMVIQNPRYQVTQFGKPVTLSCSQTLNHNVMYWYQQKSSQAPKLLFHYYDKDFNNEADTPDNFQSRRPNTSFCFLDIRSPGLGDTAMYLCATSRGVERRADTQYFGPGTRLTVL.

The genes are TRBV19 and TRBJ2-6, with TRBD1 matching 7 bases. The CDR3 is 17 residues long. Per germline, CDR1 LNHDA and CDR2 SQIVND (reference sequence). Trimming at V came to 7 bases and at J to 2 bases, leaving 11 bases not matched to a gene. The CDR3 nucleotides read TGTGCCAGTACCCCGACAGGGTATACTGCTGGGGCCAACGTCCTGACTTTC. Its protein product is CASTPTGYTAGANVLTF.

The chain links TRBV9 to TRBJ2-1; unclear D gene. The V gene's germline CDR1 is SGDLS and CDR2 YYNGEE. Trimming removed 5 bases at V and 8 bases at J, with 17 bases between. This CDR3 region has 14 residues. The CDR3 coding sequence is TGTGCCAGCAGTACCAGTCCCCTGAGCCATGAGCAGTTCTTC. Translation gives CASSTSPLSHEQFF.

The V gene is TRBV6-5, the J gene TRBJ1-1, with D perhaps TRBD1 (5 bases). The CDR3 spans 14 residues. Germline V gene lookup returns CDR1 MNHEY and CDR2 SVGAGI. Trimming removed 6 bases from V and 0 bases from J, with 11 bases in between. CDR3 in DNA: TGTGCCAGCAGCCCTCAGGGTCTGAACACTGAAGCTTTCTTT. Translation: CASSPQGLNTEAFF.

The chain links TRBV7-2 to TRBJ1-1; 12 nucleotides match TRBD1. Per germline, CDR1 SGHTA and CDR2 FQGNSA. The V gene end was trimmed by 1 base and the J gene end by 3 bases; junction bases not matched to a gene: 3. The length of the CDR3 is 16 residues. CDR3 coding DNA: TGTGCCAGCAGCTTAGGGGGACAGGGGGCACACACTGAAGCTTTCTTT. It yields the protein CASSLGGQGAHTEAFF.

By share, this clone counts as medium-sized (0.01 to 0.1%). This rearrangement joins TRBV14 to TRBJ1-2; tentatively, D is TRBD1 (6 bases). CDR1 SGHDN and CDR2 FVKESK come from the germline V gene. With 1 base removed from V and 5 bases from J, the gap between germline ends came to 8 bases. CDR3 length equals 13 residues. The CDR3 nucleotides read TGTGCCAGCAGCCAAGGACAGGAGTATGGCTACACCTTC. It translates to CASSQGQEYGYTF.

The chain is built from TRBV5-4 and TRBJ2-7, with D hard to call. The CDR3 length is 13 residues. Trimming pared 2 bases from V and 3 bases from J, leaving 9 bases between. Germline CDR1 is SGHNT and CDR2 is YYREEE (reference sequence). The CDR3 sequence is CASSFPPDYEQYF. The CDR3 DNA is TGTGCCAGCAGCTTCCCCCCGGACTACGAGCAGTACTTC.

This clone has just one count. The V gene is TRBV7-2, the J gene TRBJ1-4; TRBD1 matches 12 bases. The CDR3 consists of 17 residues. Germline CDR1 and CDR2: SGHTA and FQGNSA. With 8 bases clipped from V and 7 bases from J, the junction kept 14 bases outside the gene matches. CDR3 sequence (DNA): TGTGCCAGCGGAGATGGGACAGGGGGCTGGTTAGGTGAAAAACTGTTTTTT. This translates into CASGDGTGGWLGEKLFF.

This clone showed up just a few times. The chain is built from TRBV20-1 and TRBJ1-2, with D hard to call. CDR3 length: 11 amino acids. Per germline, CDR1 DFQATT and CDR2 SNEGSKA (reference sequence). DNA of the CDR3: TGCAGGGAAAGACCCGGGGATGGCTACACCTTC. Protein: CRERPGDGYTF.

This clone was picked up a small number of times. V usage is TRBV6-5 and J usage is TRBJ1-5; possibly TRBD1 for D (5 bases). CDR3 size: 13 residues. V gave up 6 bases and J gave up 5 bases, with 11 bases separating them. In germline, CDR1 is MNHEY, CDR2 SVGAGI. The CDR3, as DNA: TGTGCCAGCAGACCGGACACTTATCAGCCCCAGCATTTT. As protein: CASRPDTYQPQHF.

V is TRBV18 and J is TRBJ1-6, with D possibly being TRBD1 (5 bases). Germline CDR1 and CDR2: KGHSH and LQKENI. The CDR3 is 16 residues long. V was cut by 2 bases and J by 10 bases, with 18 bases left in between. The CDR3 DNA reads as TGTGCCAGCTCACCATCGATTGGCAGGGTTGGATCACCCCTCCACTTT. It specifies CASSPSIGRVGSPLHF.

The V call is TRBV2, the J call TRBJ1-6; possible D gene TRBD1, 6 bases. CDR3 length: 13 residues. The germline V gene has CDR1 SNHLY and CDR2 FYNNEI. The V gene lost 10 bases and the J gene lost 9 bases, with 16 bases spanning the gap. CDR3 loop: CAIQAGGGSPLHF. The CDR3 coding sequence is TGTGCCATTCAGGCGGGGGGCGGTTCACCCCTCCACTTT.

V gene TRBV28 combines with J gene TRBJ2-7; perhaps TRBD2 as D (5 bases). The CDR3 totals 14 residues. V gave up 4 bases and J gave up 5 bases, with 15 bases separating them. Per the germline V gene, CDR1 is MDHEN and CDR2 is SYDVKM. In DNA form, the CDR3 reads TGTGCCAGCAGTTCCCCCCTCTCTAGCAACGAGCAGTACTTC. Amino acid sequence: CASSSPLSSNEQYF.

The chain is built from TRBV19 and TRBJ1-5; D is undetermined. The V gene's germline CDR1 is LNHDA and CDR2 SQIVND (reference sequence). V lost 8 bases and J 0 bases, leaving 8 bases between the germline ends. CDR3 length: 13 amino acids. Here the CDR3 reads CASQKYSNQPQHF. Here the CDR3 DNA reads TGTGCCAGTCAGAAGTATAGCAATCAGCCCCAGCATTTT.

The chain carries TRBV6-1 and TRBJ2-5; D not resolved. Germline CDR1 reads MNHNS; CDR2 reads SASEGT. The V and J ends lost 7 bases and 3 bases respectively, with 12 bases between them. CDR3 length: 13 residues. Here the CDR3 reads CASKQLNEETQYF. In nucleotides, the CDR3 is TGTGCCAGCAAGCAACTGAACGAAGAGACCCAGTACTTC.

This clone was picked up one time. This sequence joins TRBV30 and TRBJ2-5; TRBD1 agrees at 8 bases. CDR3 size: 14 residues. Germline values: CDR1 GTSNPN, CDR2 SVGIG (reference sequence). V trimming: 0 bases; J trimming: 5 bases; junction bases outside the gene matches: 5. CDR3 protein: CAWSVQGAGETQYF. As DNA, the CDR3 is TGTGCCTGGAGTGTCCAGGGGGCAGGGGAGACCCAGTACTTC. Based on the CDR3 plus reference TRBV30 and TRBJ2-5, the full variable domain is SQTIHQWPATLVQPVGSPLSLECTVEGTSNPNLYWYRQAAGRGLQLLFYSVGIGQISSEVPQNLSASRPQDRQFILSSKKLLLSDSGFYLCAWSVQGAGETQYFGPGTRLLVL.

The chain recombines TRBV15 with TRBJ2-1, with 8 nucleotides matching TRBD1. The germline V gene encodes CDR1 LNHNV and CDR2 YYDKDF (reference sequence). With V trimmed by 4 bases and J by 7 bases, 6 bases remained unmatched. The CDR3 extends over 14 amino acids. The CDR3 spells CATSNRQGRNEQFF. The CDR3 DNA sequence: TGTGCCACCAGCAATCGACAGGGGCGAAATGAGCAGTTCTTC.

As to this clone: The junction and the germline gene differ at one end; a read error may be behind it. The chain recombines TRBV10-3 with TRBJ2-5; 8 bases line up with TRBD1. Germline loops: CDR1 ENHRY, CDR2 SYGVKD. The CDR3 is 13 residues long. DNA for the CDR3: TGTGCCGTCAGGGGGCAGTCCCAAGAGACCCAGTACTTC. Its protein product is CAVRGQSQETQYF.